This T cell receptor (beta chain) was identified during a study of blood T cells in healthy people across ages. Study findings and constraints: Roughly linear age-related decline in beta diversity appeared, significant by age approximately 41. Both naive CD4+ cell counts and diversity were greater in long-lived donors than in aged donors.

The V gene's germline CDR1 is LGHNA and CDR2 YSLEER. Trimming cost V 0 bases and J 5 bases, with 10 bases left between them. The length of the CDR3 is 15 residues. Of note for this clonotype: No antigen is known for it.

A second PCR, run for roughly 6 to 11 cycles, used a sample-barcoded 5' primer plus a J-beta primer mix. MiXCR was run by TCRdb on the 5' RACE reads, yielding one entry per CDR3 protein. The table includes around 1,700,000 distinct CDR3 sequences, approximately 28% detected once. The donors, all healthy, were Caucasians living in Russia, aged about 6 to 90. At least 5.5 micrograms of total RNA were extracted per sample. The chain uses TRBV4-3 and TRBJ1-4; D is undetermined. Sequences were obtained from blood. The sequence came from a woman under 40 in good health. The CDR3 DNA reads TGCGCCAGCAGCCAAGATGGGTTCTTCAATGAAAAACTGTTTTTT. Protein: CASSQDGFFNEKLFF.